This TCR beta chain was identified during a study of T cell changes during pregnancy in multiple sclerosis. Only in-frame clones appear in the TCRdb table, and some are missing; sequencing was by immunoSEQ multiplex PCR. This table holds approximately 74,000 clones, around nine tenths found once. Germline assignment: CDR1 GTSNPN and CDR2 SVGIG (reference sequence). With V trimmed by 0 bases and J by 4 bases, 0 bases remained unmatched. The CDR3 is 13 amino acids. This TCR came from a female donor with multiple sclerosis, enrolled in a pregnancy study. The rearrangement joins TRBV30 to TRBJ2-5, with 9 nucleotides matching TRBD1. The sample here was peripheral blood, taken before pregnancy. CDR3 residues: CAWSVQGAETQYF. CDR3 nucleotide sequence: TGTGCCTGGAGTGTACAGGGGGCAGAGACCCAGTACTTC.